The T cell receptor (beta chain) described here comes from a study of follicular helper T cells after annual influenza vaccination. The assay was immunoSEQ multiplex PCR, and TCRdb's table has in-frame clones only and misses some. The data show approximately 11,000 clones, with nearly 85% seen just once and roughly 0.9% held by the top ten. J lost 8 bases, V lost 3 bases, and 11 bases had no gene match. Germline-derived CDR1 and CDR2 are SGHNT and YYREEE (reference sequence). This CDR3 is 15 amino acids long. The sample in question was CXCR5- memory CD4+ T cells sorted from blood, obtained 6 weeks after influenza vaccination. The chain employs TRBV5-4 and TRBJ2-1; 7 nucleotides align to TRBD1. The receptor comes from an adult who received the influenza vaccine. CDR3 coding DNA: TGTGCCAGCAGCTCGAGAGAGGGGGCGAAGTATGAGCAGTTCTTC. This translates into CASSSREGAKYEQFF. Together with reference TRBV5-4 and TRBJ2-1, the CDR3 gives the full variable domain: ETGVTQSPTHLIKTRGQQVTLRCSSQSGHNTVSWYQQALGQGPQFIFQYYREEENGRGNFPPRFSGLQFPNYSSELNVNALELDDSALYLCASSSREGAKYEQFFGPGTRLTVL.